The present T cell receptor (beta chain) was sequenced within a study of PD-L1 blockade in urothelial cancer. Study details: Blood gave a median approximately 150,000 T cells. General study points: By 3 weeks, tumor-associated blood clones had expanded more in durable-benefit patients.

Worth noting for this clone: The antigen remains unidentified.

Trimming took off 3 bases at V and 2 bases at J, with 14 bases between the two ends. The CDR3 is 15 amino acids. Per the germline V gene, CDR1 is MDHEN and CDR2 is SYDVKM. Specified time point: pretreatment peripheral blood. Locally advanced or metastatic urothelial carcinoma affected all patients. Every PCR was spiked with synthetic TCR analog templates. The repertoire was sequenced with immunoSEQ multiplex PCR; TCRdb's copy has only in-frame clones and lacks some. This sample has 45,000 or so clones, with more than 75% found just once. This specimen consisted of PBMCs, obtained around atezolizumab (anti-PD-L1) treatment. The chain joins TRBV28 to TRBJ2-7, with a weak D call TRBD1 (6 bases). This sequence was found in a man aged 45-60 years with urothelial cancer. CDR3 amino acids: CASSFLTGDPYEQYF. The CDR3 DNA is TGTGCCAGCAGTTTTTTGACAGGCGACCCCTACGAGCAGTACTTC.